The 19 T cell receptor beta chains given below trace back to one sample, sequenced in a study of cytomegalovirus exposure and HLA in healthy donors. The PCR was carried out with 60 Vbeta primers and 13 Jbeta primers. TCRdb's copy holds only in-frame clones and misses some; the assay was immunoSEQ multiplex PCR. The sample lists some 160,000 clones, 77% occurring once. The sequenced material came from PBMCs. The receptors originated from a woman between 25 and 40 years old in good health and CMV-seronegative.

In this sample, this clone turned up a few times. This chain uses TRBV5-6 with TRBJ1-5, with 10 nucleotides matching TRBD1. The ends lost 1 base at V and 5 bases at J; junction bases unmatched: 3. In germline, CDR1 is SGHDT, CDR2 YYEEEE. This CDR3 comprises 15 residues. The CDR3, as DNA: TGTGCCAGCAGCTTGAGAGGGACAGGGGATCAGCCCCAGCATTTT. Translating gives CASSLRGTGDQPQHF.

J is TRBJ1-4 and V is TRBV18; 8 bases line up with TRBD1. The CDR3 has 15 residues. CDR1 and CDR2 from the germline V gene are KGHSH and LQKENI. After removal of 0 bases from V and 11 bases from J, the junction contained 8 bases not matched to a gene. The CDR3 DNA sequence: TGTGCCAGCTCACCACCGGCACAGGGGGAATGGAAACTGTTTTTT. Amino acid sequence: CASSPPAQGEWKLFF. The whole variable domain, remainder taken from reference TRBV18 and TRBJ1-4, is NAGVMQNPRHLVRRRGQEARLRCSPMKGHSHVYWYRQLPEEGLKFMVYLQKENIIDESGMPKERFSAEFPKEGPSILRIQQVVRGDSAAYFCASSPPAQGEWKLFFGSGTQLSVL.

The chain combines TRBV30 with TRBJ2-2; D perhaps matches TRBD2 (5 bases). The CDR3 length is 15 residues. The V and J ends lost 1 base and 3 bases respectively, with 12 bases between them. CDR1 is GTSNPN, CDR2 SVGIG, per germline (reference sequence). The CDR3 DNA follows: TGTGCCTGGAGTGGGGTAGCGCCTTACACCGGGGAGCTGTTTTTT. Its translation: CAWSGVAPYTGELFF.

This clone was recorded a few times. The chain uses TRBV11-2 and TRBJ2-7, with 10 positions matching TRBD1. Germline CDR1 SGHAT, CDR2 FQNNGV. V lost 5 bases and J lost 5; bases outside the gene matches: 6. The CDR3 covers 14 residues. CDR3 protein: CASSPGTGAHEQYF. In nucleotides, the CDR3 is TGTGCCAGCAGCCCCGGGACAGGGGCCCACGAGCAGTACTTC.

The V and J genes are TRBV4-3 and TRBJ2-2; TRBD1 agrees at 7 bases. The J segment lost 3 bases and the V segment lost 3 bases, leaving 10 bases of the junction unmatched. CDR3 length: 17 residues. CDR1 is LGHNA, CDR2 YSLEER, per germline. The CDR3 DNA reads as TGCGCCAGCAGCCACGTACAGGGGAAGGGCTACACCGGGGAGCTGTTTTTT. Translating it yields CASSHVQGKGYTGELFF.

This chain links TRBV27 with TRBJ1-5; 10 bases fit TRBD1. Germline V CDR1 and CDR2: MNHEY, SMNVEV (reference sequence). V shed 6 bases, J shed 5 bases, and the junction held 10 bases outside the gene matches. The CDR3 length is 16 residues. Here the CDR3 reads CASRSTGTGEDQPQHF. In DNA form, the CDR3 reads TGTGCCAGCAGGTCTACCGGGACAGGGGAGGATCAGCCCCAGCATTTT.

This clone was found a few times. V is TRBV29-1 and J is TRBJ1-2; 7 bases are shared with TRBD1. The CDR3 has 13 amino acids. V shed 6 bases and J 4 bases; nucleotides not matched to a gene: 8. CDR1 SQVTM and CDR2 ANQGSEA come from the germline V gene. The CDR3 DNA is TGCAGCGTAATGAGACAGGGCGGCTATGGCTACACCTTC. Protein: CSVMRQGGYGYTF.

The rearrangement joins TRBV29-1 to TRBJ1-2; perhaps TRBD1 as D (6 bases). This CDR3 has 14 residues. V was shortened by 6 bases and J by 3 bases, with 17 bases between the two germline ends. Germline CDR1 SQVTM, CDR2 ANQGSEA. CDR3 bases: TGCAGCGTATACACCGGGACATCCCACTATGGCTACACCTTC. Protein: CSVYTGTSHYGYTF.

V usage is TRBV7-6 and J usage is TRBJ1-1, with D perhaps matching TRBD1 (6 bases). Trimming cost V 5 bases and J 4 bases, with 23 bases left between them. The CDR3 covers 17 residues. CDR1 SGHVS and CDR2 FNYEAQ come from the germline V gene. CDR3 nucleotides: TGTGCCAGCAGCAACAGCGGATTTCAGGGGTCGGGCACTGAAGCTTTCTTT. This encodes CASSNSGFQGSGTEAFF.

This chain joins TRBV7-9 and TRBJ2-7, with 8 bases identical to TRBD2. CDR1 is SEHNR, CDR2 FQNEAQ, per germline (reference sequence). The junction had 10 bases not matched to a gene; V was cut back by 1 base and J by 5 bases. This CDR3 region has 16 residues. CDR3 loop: CASSLGGGGPHHEQYF. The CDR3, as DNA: TGTGCCAGCAGCTTAGGCGGCGGGGGGCCCCACCACGAGCAGTACTTC.

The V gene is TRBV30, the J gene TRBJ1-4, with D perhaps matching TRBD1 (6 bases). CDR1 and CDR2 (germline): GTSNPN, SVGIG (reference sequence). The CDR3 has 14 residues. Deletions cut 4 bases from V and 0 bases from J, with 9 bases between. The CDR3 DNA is TGTGCCTGGACCAGGACAGCAACTAATGAAAAACTGTTTTTT. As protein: CAWTRTATNEKLFF.

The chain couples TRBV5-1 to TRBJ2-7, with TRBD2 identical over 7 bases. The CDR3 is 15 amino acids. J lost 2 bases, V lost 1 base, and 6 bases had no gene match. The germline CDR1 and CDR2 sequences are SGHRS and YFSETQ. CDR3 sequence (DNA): TGCGCCAGCAGCTTGCGAGGGGAGGGACCCTACGAGCAGTACTTC. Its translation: CASSLRGEGPYEQYF.

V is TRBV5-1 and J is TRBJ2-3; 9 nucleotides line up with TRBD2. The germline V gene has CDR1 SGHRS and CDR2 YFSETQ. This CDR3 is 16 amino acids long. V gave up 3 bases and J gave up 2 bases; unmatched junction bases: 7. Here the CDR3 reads CASSSGASGVTDTQYF. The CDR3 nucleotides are TGCGCCAGCAGCTCAGGGGCTAGCGGGGTCACAGATACGCAGTATTTT.

The CDR3 is CASSKQASGYTF. CDR3 in DNA: TGTGCCAGTAGTAAACAGGCGAGTGGCTACACCTTC. The gene calls are TRBV19 and TRBJ1-2; D is perhaps TRBD1 (5 bases). V dropped 4 bases and J dropped 7 bases, with 10 bases sitting between them. Germline CDR1 reads LNHDA; CDR2 reads SQIVND (reference sequence). The CDR3 sequence is 12 residues long.

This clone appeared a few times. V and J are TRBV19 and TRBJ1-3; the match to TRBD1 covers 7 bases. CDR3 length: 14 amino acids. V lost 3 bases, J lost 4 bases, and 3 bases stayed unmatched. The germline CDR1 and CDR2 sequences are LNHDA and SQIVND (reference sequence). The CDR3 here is CASSITGAGNTIYF. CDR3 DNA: TGTGCCAGTAGTATCACAGGGGCCGGAAACACCATATATTTT.

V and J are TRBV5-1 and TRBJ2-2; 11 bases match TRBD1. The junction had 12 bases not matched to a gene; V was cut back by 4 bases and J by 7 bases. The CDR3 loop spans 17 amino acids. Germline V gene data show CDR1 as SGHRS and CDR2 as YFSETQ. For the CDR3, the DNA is TGCGCCAGCAGCGTCCCTAAAGCGGGGACAGGGGGCGGGGAGCTGTTTTTT. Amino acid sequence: CASSVPKAGTGGGELFF.

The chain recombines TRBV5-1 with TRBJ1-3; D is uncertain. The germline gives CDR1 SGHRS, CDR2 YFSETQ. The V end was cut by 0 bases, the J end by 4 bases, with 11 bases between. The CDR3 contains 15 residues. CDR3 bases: TGCGCCAGCAGCTTGGAGGCGGTATCAGGAAACACCATATATTTT. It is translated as CASSLEAVSGNTIYF.

The CDR3 spells CATSRRDQPQHF. The CDR3 bases are TGTGCCACCAGCAGAAGAGATCAGCCCCAGCATTTT. The chain recombines TRBV15 with TRBJ1-5, with unresolved D. The CDR3 covers 12 residues. V lost 2 bases and J 5 bases, leaving 4 bases between the germline ends. Per germline, CDR1 LNHNV and CDR2 YYDKDF (reference sequence).

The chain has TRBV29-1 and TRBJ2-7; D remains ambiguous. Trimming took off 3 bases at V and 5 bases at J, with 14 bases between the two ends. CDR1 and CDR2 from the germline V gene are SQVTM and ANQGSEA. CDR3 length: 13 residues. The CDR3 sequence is CSVDSAGHDEQYF. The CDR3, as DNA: TGCAGCGTTGATTCGGCAGGCCACGACGAGCAGTACTTC.